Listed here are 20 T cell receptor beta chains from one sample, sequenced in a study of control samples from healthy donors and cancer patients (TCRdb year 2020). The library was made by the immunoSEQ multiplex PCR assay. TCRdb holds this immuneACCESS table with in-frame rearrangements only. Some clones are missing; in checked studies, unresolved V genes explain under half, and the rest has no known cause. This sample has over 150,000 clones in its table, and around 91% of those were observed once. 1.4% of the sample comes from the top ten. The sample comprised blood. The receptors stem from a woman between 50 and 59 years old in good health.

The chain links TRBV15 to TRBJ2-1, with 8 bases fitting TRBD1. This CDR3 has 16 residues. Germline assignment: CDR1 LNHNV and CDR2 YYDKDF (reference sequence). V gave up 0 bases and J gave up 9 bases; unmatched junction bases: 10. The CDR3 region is CATSREAGTGFAEQFF. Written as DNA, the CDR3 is TGTGCCACCAGCAGAGAGGCCGGGACAGGATTCGCTGAGCAGTTCTTC.

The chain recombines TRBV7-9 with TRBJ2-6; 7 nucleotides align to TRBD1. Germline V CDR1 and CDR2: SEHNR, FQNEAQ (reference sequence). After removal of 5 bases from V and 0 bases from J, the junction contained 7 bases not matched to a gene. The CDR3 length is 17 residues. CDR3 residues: CASSRTGLSSGANVLTF. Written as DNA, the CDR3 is TGTGCCAGCAGCCGGACAGGTCTTAGCTCTGGGGCCAACGTCCTGACTTTC.

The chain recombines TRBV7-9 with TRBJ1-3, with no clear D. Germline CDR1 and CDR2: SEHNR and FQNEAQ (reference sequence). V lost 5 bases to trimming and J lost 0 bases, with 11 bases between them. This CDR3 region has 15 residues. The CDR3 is CASSIDGSSGNTIYF. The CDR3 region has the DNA TGTGCCAGCAGCATCGACGGCAGCTCTGGAAACACCATATATTTT.

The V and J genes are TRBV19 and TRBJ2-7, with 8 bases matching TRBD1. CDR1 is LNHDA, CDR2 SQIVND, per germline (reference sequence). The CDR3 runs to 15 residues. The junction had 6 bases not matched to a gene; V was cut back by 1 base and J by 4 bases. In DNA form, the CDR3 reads TGTGCCAGTAGTATAGGTGGACAGGGACCTTACGAGCAGTACTTC. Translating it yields CASSIGGQGPYEQYF.

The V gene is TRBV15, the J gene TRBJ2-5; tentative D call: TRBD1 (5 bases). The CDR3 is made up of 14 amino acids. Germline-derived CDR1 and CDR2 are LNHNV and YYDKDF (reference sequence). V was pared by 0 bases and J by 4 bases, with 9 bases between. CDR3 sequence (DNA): TGTGCCACCAGCAGAGATAGGGGCATAGAGACCCAGTACTTC. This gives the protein CATSRDRGIETQYF.

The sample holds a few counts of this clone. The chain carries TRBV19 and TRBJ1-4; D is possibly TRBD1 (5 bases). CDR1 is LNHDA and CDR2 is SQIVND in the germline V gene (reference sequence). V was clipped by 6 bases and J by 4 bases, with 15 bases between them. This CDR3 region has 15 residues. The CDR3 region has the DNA TGTGCCAGTAGCGATAAGGGACTGATTAATGAAAAACTGTTTTTT. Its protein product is CASSDKGLINEKLFF.

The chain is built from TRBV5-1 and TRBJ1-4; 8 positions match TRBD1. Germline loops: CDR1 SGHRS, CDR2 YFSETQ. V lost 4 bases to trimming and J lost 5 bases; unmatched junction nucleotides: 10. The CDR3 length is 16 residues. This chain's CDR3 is CASSVGQARANEKLFF. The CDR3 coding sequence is TGCGCCAGCAGCGTGGGACAGGCGAGGGCAAATGAAAAACTGTTTTTT.

CDR3: CASSPLGGGYTF. The CDR3 bases are TGTGCCAGCAGCCCGCTAGGAGGGGGCTACACCTTC. The chain employs TRBV3-1 (or the pseudogene TRBV3-2) and TRBJ1-2; D remains ambiguous. In germline, CDR1 is LGHDT, CDR2 YNNKEL (reference sequence). V was pared by 4 bases and J by 8 bases, with 11 bases between. The CDR3 extends over 12 amino acids.

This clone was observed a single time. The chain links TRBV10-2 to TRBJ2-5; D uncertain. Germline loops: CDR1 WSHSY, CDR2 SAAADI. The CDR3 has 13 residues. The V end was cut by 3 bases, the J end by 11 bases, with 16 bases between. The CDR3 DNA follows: TGCGCCAGCAGTGAAGATAGCCCCGACGTTCAGTACTTC. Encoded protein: CASSEDSPDVQYF.

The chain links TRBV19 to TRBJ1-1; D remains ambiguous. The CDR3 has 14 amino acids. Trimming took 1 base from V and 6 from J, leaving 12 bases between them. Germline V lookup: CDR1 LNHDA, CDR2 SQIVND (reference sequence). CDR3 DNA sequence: TGTGCCAGTAGTATAGTTGCGGGGAGCGCTGAAGCTTTCTTT. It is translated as CASSIVAGSAEAFF.

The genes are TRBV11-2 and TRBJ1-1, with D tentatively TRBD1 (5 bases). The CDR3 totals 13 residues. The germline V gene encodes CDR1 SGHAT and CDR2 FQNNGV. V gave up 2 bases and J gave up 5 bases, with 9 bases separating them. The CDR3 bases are TGTGCCAGCAGCTTATTGCCAGGGACTGAAGCTTTCTTT. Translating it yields CASSLLPGTEAFF.

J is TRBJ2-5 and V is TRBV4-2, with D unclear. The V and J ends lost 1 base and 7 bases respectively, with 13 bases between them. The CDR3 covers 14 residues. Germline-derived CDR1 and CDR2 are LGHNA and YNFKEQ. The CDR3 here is CASSQAGTEGTQYF. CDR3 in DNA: TGTGCCAGCAGCCAAGCGGGCACTGAAGGGACCCAGTACTTC.

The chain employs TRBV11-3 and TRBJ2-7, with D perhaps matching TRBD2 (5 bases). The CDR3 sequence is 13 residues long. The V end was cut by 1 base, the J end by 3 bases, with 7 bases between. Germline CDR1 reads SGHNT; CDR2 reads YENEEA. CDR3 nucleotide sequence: TGTGCCAGCAGCTTAGGAGGGATCTACGAGCAGTACTTC. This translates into CASSLGGIYEQYF.

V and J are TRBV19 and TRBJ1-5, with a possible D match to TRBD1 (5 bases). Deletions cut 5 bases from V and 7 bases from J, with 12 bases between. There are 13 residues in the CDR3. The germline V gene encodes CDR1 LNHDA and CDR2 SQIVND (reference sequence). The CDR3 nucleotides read TGTGCCAGTAGTCGGGCAGGGCCCCAGCCCCAGCATTTT. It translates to CASSRAGPQPQHF.

The CDR3 region is CASSPRQPQWAFF. Written as DNA, the CDR3 is TGTGCCAGCTCACCACGGCAGCCCCAGTGGGCTTTCTTT. The chain recombines TRBV18 with TRBJ1-1, with unresolved D. The V end lost 1 base, the J end lost 11 bases, and 14 bases lay between the germline ends. The V gene's germline CDR1 is KGHSH and CDR2 LQKENI. There are 13 residues in the CDR3.

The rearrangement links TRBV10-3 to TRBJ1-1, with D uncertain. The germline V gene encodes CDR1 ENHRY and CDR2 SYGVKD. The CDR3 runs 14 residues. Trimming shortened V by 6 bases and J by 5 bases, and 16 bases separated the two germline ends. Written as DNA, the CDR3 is TGTGCCATCAGGGACGGGATCCGCGGGACTGAAGCTTTCTTT. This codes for CAIRDGIRGTEAFF.

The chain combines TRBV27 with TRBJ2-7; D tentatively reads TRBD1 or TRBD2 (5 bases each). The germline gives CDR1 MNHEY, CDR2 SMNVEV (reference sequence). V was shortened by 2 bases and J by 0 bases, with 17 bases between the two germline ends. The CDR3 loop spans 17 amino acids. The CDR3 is CASSLGPYAGSSYEQYF. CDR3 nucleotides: TGTGCCAGCAGTTTAGGGCCCTACGCAGGGAGCTCCTACGAGCAGTACTTC.

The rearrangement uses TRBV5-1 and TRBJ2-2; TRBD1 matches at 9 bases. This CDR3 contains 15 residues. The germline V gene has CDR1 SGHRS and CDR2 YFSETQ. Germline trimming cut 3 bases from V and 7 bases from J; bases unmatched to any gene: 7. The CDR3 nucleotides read TGCGCCAGCAGCTCCGGGACAGGGATTTACGGGGAGCTGTTTTTT. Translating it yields CASSSGTGIYGELFF.

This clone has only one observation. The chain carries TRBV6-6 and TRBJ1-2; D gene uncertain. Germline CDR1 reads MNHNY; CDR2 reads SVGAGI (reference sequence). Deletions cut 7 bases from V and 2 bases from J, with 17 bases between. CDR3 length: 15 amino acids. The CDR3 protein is CASKRPQPENYGYTF. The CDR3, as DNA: TGTGCCAGCAAACGGCCCCAGCCCGAGAACTATGGCTACACCTTC.

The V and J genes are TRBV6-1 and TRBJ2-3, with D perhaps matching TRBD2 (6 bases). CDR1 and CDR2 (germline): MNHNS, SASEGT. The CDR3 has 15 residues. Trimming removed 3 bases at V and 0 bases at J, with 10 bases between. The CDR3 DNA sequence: TGTGCCAGCAGTGACCCGGGGGTGAGCACAGATACGCAGTATTTT. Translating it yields CASSDPGVSTDTQYF.